The source of this T cell receptor beta chain is a study of PD-1 blockade in classical Hodgkin lymphoma. Looking at the study overall: Intravenous infusions of nivolumab 3 mg/kg reached patients every 2 weeks.

Relapse was seen in all patients after autologous stem cell transplantation, and brentuximab vedotin exposure was variable. About this clone itself: The target antigen is unknown. This sample also contains other DNA sequences that code for the same CDR3.

The CDR3 spans 14 residues. Germline lookup yields CDR1 SGHRS and CDR2 YFSETQ. V lost 1 base to trimming and J lost 2 bases, with 9 bases between them. The study, taken as a whole, reports: There remain no defined causes for the repertoire differences, which possibly reflect disease activity or prior therapy. Lower baseline TCR diversity was reported for newly diagnosed patients than for healthy donors.

Only in-frame clones appear in the TCRdb table, and some are missing; sequencing was by immunoSEQ multiplex PCR. This sample carries about 36,000 clones, approximately 69% of them seen once, and the ten largest clones take 14%. The receptor comes from a human donor with classical Hodgkin lymphoma. This sequence joins TRBV5-1 and TRBJ1-1; D remains ambiguous. The material sequenced was peripheral blood mononuclear cells (PBMCs), taken before the second cycle of nivolumab. The CDR3 region is CASSLHTANTEAFF. The DNA for the CDR3 is TGCGCCAGCAGCTTGCATACAGCTAACACTGAAGCTTTCTTT. The variable domain in full, with the rest retrieved from reference TRBV5-1 and TRBJ1-1, is KAGVTQTPRYLIKTRGQQVTLSCSPISGHRSVSWYQQTPGQGLQFLFEYFSETQRNKGNFPGRFSGRQFSNSRSEMNVSTLELGDSALYLCASSLHTANTEAFFGQGTRLTVV.